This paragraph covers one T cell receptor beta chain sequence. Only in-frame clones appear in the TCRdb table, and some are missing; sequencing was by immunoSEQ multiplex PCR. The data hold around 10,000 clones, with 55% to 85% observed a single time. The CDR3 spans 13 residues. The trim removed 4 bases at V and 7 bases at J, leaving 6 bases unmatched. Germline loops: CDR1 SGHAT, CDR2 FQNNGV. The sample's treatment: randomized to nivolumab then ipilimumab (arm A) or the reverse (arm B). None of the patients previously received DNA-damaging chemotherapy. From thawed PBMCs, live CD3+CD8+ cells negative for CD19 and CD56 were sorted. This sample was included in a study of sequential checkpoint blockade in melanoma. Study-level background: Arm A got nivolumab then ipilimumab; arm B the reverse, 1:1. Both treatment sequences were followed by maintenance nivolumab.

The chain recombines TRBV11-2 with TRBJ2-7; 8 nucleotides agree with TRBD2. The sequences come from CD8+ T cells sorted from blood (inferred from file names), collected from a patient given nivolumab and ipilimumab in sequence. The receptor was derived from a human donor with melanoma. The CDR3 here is CASSSGTRREQYF. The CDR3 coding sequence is TGTGCCAGCAGCTCCGGGACTAGGCGGGAGCAGTACTTC. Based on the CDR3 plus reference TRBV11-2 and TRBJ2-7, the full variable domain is EAGVAQSPRYKIIEKRQSVAFWCNPISGHATLYWYQQILGQGPKLLIQFQNNGVVDDSQLPKDRFSAERLKGVDSTLKIQPAKLEDSAVYLCASSSGTRREQYFGPGTRLTVT.